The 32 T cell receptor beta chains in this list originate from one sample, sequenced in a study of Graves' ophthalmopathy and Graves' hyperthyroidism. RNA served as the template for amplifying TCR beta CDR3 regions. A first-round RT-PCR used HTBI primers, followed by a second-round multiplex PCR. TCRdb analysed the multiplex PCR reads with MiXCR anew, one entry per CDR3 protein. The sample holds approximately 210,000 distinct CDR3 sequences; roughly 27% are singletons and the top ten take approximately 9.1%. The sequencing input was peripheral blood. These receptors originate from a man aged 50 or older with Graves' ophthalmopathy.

The CDR3 DNA reads TGTGCCAGCAACCTCAGGGCCCTGAACACTGAAGCTTTCTTT. This gives the protein CASNLRALNTEAFF. V is TRBV12-3 or TRBV12-4 and J is TRBJ1-1; maybe TRBD1 (5 bases). Trimming shortened V by 7 bases and J by 0 bases, and 12 bases separated the two germline ends. The CDR3 covers 14 residues.

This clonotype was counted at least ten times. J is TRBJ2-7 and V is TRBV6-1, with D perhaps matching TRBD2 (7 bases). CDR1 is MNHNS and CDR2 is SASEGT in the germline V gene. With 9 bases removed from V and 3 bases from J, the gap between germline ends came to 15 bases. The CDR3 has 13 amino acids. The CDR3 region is CASSGGGDYEQYF. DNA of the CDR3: TGTGCCAGTAGCGGAGGGGGGGACTACGAGCAGTACTTC.

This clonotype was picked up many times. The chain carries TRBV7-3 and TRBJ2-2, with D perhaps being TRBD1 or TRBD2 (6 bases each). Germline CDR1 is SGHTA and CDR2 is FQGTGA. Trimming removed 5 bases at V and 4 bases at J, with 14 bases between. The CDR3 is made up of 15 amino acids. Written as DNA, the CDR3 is TGTGCCAGCAGCGATTGGGGGGCCGGCACCGGGGAGCTGTTTTTT. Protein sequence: CASSDWGAGTGELFF.

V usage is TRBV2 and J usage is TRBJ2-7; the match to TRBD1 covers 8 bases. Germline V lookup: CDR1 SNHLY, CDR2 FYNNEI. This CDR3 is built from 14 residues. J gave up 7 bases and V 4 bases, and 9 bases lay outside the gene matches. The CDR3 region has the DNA TGTGCCAGCAGTGGACAGACAGGGGTAGGAGAGCAGTACTTC. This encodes CASSGQTGVGEQYF.

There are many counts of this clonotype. CDR3 protein: CASSFEGRPYEQYF. CDR3 nucleotide sequence: TGTGCCAGCAGCTTCGAGGGACGGCCCTACGAGCAGTACTTC. V usage is TRBV7-2 and J usage is TRBJ2-7; D might be TRBD1 or TRBD2, each matching 5 bases. Trimming left V 3 bases short and J 2 bases short, with 11 bases between. The germline gives CDR1 SGHTA, CDR2 FQGNSA. The CDR3 spans 14 residues. The entire variable domain, with the rest obtained from reference TRBV7-2 and TRBJ2-7, is as follows: GAGVSQSPSNKVTEKGKDVELRCDPISGHTALYWYRQSLGQGLEFLIYFQGNSAPDKSGLPSDRFSAERTGGSVSTLTIQRTQQEDSAVYLCASSFEGRPYEQYFGPGTRLTVT.

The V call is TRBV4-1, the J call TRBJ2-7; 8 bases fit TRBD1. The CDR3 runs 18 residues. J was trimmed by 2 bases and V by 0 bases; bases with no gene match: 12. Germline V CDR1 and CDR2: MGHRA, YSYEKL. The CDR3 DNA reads TGCGCCAGCAGCCAAGAGGGGGGACAGGCGTCGCCTACCTACGAGCAGTACTTC. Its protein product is CASSQEGGQASPTYEQYF.

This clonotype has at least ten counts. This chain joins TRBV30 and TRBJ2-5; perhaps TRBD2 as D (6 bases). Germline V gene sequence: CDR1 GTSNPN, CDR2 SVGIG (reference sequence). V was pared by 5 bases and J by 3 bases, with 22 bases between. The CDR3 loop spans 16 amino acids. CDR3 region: CAWHRLYSGGEETQYF. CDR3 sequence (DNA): TGTGCCTGGCATCGGCTGTATAGCGGAGGGGAAGAGACCCAGTACTTC.

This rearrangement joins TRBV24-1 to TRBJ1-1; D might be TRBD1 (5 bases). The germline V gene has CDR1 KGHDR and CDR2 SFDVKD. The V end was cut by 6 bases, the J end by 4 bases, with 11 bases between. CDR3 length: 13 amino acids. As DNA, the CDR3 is TGTGCCACCAGTATCGGGGCGGGCACTGAAGCTTTCTTT. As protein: CATSIGAGTEAFF.

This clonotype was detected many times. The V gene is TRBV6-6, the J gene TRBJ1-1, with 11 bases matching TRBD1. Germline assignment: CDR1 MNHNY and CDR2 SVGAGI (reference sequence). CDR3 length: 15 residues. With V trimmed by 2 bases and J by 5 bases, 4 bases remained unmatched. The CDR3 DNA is TGTGCCAGCAGTTACCTGGGACAGGGGGGTACTGAAGCTTTCTTT. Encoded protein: CASSYLGQGGTEAFF.

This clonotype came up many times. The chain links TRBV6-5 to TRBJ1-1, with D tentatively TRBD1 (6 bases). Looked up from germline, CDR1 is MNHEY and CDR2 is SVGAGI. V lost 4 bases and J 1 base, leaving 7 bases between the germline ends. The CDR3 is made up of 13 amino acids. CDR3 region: CASSSTGNTEAFF. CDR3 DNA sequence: TGTGCCAGCAGTTCGACAGGGAACACTGAAGCTTTCTTT.

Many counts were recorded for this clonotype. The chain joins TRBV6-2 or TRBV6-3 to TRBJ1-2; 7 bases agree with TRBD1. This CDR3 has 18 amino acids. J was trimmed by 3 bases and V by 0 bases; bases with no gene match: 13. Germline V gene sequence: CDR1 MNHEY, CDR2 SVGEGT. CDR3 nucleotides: TGTGCCAGCAGTTACTCGCCGAGGCTATCCGACAGGGACTATGGCTACACCTTC. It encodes CASSYSPRLSDRDYGYTF.

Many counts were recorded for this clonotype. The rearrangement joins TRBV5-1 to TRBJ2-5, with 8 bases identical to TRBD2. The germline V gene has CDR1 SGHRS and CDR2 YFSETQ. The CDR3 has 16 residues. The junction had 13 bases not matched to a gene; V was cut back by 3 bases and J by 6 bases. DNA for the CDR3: TGCGCCAGCAGCTCCCCTTACTTGCGGGAGGCACAGACCCAGTACTTC. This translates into CASSSPYLREAQTQYF.

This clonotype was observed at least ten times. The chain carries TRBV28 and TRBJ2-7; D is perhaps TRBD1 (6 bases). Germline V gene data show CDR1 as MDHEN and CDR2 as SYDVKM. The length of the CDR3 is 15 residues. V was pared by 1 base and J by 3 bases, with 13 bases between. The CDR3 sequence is CASSLSGEGGYEQYF. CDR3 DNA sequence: TGTGCCAGCAGTTTATCGGGCGAAGGGGGCTACGAGCAGTACTTC.

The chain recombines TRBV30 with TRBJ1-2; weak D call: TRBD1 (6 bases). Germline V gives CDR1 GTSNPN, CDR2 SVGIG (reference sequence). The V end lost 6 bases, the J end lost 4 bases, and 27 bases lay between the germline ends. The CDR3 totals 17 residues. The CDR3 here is CACLRGQDPPRAYGYTF. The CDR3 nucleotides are TGTGCCTGCCTCCGGGGGCAAGACCCCCCAAGGGCCTATGGCTACACCTTC.

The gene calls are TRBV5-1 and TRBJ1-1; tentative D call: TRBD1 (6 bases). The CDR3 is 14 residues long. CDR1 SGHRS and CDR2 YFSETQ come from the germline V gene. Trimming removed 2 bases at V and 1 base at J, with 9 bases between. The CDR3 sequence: CASSFRTANTEAFF. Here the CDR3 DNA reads TGCGCCAGCAGCTTCCGGACAGCGAACACTGAAGCTTTCTTT. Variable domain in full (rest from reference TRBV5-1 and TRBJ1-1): KAGVTQTPRYLIKTRGQQVTLSCSPISGHRSVSWYQQTPGQGLQFLFEYFSETQRNKGNFPGRFSGRQFSNSRSEMNVSTLELGDSALYLCASSFRTANTEAFFGQGTRLTVV.

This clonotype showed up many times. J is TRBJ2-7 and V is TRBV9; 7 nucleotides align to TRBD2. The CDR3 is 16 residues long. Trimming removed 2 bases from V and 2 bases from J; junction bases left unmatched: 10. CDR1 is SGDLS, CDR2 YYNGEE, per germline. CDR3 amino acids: CASSVGLRLAAYEQYF. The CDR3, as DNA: TGTGCCAGCAGCGTTGGGTTACGGCTAGCGGCCTACGAGCAGTACTTC.

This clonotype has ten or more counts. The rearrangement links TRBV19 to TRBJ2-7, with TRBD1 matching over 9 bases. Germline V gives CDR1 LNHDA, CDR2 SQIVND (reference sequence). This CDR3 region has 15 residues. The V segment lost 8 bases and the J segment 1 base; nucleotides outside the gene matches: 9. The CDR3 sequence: CASSFPGQGSYEQYF. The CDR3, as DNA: TGTGCCAGTTCTTTCCCGGGACAGGGATCCTACGAGCAGTACTTC.

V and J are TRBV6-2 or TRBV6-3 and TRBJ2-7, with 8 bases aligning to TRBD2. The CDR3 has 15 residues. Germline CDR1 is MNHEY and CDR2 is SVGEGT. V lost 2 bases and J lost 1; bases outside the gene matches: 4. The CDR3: CASSYPSGSSYEQYF. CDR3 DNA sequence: TGTGCCAGCAGTTACCCGAGCGGGAGTTCCTACGAGCAGTACTTC.

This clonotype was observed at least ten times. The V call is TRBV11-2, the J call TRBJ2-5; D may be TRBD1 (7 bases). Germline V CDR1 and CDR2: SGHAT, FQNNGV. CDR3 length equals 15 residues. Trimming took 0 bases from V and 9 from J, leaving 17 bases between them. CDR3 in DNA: TGTGCCAGCAGCTTAGATCTCAGGGGGGTCCGGGCCCAGTACTTC. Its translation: CASSLDLRGVRAQYF. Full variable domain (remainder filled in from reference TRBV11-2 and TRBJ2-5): EAGVAQSPRYKIIEKRQSVAFWCNPISGHATLYWYQQILGQGPKLLIQFQNNGVVDDSQLPKDRFSAERLKGVDSTLKIQPAKLEDSAVYLCASSLDLRGVRAQYFGPGTRLLVL.

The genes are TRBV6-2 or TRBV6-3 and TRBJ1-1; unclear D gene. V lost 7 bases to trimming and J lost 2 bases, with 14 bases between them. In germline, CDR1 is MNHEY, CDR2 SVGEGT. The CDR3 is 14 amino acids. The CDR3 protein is CASTHSGRNTEAFF. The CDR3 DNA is TGTGCCAGCACCCACTCCGGCAGAAACACTGAAGCTTTCTTT.

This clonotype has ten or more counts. The CDR3: CASSITGANNQPQHF. CDR3 nucleotides: TGTGCCAGTAGTATCACAGGGGCGAACAATCAGCCCCAGCATTTT. The genes are TRBV19 and TRBJ1-5; 7 bases line up with TRBD1. Looked up from germline, CDR1 is LNHDA and CDR2 is SQIVND (reference sequence). This CDR3 is 15 amino acids long. V was pared by 3 bases and J by 3 bases, with 5 bases of the junction left unmatched.

CDR3 DNA sequence: TGTGCCAGCAGTGATGGGACAGGGGCGACTGAAGCTTTCTTT. It translates to CASSDGTGATEAFF. This chain links TRBV6-1 with TRBJ1-1; 10 bases align to TRBD1. In germline, CDR1 is MNHNS, CDR2 SASEGT. This CDR3 contains 14 residues. J lost 5 bases, V lost 3 bases, and 3 bases had no gene match.

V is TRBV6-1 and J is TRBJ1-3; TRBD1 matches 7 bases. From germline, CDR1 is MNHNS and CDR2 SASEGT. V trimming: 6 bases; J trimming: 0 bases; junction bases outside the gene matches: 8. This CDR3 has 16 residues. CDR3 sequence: CASRTGTASSGNTIYF. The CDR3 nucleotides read TGTGCCAGCAGAACCGGGACAGCGAGCTCTGGAAACACCATATATTTT.

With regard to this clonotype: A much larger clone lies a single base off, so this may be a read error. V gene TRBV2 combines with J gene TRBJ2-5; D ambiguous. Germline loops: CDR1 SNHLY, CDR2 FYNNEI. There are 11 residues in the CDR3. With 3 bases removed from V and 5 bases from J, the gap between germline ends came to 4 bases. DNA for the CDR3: TGTGCCAGCAGTGAGTGGGAGACCCAGTACTTC. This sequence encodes CASSEWETQYF. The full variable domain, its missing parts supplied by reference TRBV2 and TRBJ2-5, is EPEVTQTPSHQVTQMGQEVILRCVPISNHLYFYWYRQILGQKVEFLVSFYNNEISEKSEIFDDQFSVERPDGSNFTLKIRSTKLEDSAMYFCASSEWETQYFGPGTRLLVL.

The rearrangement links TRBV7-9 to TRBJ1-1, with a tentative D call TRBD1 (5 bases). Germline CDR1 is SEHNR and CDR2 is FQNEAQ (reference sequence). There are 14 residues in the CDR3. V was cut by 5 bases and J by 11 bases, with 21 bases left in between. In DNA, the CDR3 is TGTGCCAGCAGCCATTCCGCGGGTCAGGGTGGTGCTTTCTTT. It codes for CASSHSAGQGGAFF.

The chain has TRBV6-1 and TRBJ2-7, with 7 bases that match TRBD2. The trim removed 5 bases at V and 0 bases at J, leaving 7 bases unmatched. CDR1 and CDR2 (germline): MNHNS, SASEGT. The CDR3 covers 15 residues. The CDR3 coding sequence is TGTGCCAGCAGTCAGCGGGGACCGAACTCCTACGAGCAGTACTTC. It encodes CASSQRGPNSYEQYF.

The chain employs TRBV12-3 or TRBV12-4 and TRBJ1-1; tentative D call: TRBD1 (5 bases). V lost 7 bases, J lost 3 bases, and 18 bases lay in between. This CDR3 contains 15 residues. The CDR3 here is CASTVYQDIYTEAFF. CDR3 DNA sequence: TGTGCCAGCACCGTTTACCAGGACATATACACTGAAGCTTTCTTT.

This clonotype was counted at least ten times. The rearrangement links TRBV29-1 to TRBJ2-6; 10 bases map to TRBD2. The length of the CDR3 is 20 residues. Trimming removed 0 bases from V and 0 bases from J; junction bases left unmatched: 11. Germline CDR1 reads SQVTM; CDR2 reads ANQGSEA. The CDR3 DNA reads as TGCAGCGTTGAAGATCGAGGGGTAGCGGGAGGCCGCTCTGGGGCCAACGTCCTGACTTTC. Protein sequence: CSVEDRGVAGGRSGANVLTF. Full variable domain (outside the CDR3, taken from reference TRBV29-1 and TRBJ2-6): SAVISQKPSRDICQRGTSLTIQCQVDSQVTMMFWYRQQPGQSLTLIATANQGSEATYESGFVIDKFPISRPNLTFSTLTVSNMSPEDSSIYLCSVEDRGVAGGRSGANVLTFGAGSRLTVL.

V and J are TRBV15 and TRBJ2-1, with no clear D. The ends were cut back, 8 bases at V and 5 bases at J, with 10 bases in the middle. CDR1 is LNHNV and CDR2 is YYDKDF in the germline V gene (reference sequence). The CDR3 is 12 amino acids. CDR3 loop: CATSSRHNEQFF. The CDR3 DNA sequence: TGTGCCACCTCCTCCCGTCACAATGAGCAGTTCTTC.

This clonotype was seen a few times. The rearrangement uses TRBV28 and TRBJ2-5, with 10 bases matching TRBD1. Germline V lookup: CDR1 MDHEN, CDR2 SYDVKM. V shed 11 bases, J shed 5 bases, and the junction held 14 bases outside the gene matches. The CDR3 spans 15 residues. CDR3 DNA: TGTGCCGGTAGAAGACAGGGGGCAGGGTTCGAGACCCAGTACTTC. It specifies CAGRRQGAGFETQYF.

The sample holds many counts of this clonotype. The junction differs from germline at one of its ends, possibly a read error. The CDR3 is CSATTGGARYGHTF. The CDR3 DNA is TGCAGTGCTACGACAGGGGGCGCTAGGTATGGCCACACCTTC. The J gene is TRBJ1-2, the V gene TRBV20-1, with 10 nucleotides matching TRBD1. This CDR3 is 14 amino acids long. Germline loops: CDR1 DFQATT, CDR2 SNEGSKA (reference sequence).

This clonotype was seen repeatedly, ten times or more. The CDR3 coding sequence is TGTGCCAGCAGTTGGCGGACAGGCCAAGAGACCCAGTACTTC. This codes for CASSWRTGQETQYF. The genes are TRBV12-3 or TRBV12-4 and TRBJ2-5; TRBD1 matches 7 bases. This CDR3 contains 14 residues. With 4 bases clipped from V and 1 base from J, the junction kept 3 bases outside the gene matches.